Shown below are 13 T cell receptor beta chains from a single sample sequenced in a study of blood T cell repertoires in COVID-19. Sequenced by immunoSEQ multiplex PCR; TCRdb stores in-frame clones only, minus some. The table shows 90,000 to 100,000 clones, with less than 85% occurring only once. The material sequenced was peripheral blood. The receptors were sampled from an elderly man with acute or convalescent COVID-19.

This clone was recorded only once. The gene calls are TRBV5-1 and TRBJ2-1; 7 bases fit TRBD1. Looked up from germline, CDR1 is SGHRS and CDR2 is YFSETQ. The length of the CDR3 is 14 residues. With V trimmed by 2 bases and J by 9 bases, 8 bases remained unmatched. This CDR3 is CASSFAPGQSEQFF. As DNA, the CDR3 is TGCGCCAGCAGCTTCGCCCCGGGACAGTCTGAGCAGTTCTTC.

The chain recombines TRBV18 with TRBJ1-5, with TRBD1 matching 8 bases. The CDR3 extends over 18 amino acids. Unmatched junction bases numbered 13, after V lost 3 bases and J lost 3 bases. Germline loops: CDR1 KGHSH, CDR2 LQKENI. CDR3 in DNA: TGTGCCAGCTCACCCCATCATCCGACAGGGGTGCTCAATCAGCCCCAGCATTTT. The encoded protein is CASSPHHPTGVLNQPQHF.

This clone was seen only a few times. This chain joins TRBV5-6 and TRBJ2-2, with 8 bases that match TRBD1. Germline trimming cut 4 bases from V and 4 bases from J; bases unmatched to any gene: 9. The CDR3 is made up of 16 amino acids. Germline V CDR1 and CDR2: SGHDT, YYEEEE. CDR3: CASSQGAAIGTGELFF. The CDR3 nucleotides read TGTGCCAGCAGCCAGGGGGCGGCCATTGGCACCGGGGAGCTGTTTTTT. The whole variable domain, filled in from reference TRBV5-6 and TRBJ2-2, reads DAGVTQSPTHLIKTRGQQVTLRCSPKSGHDTVSWYQQALGQGPQFIFQYYEEEERQRGNFPDRFSGHQFPNYSSELNVNALLLGDSALYLCASSQGAAIGTGELFFGEGSRLTVL.

CDR3 amino acids: CASTNQGATYNEQFF. DNA for the CDR3: TGTGCCAGCACCAACCAGGGTGCAACCTACAATGAGCAGTTCTTC. This chain joins TRBV7-9 and TRBJ2-1; D may be TRBD1 (5 bases). CDR1 SEHNR and CDR2 FQNEAQ come from the germline V gene (reference sequence). The V and J ends lost 7 bases and 2 bases respectively, with 15 bases between them. This CDR3 is built from 15 residues.

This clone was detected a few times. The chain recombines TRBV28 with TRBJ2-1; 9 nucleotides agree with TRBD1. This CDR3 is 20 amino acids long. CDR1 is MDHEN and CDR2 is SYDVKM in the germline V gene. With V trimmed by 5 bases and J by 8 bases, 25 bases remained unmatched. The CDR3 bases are TGTGCCAGCAGTAGACCACAGGGGGCCGGGCTAGCCTCAGGTTCATATGAGCAGTTCTTC. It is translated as CASSRPQGAGLASGSYEQFF.

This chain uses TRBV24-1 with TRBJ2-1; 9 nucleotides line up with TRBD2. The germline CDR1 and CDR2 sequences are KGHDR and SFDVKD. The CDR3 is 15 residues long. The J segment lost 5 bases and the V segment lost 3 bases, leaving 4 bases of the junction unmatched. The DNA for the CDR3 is TGTGCCACCAGTGATACTAGCGGGCATCACAATGAGCAGTTCTTC. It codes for CATSDTSGHHNEQFF.

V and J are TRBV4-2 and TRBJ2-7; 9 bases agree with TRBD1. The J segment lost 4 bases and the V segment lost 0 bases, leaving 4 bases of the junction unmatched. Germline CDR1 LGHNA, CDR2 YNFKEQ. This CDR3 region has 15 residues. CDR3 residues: CASSQDGQGPYEQYF. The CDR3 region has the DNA TGTGCCAGCAGCCAAGACGGACAGGGGCCATACGAGCAGTACTTC.

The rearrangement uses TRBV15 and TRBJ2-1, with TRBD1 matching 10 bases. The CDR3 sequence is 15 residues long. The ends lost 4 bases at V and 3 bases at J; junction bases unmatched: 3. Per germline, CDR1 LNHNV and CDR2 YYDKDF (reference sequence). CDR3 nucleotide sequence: TGTGCCACCAGCACAGGGACAGGGGTCTACAATGAGCAGTTCTTC. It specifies CATSTGTGVYNEQFF.

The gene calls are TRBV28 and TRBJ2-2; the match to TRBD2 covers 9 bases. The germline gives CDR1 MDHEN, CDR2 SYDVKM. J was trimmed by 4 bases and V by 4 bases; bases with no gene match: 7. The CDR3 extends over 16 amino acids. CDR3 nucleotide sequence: TGTGCCAGCAGTTCTGATCGAGCGGGAGGCACCGGGGAGCTGTTTTTT. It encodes CASSSDRAGGTGELFF.

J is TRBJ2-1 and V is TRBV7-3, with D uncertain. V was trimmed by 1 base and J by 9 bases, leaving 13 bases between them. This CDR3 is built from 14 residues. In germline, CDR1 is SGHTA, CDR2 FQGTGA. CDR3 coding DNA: TGTGCCAGCAGCTTAAGGGCTCCTTTGAGTGAGCAGTTCTTC. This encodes CASSLRAPLSEQFF.

CDR3 protein: CASKGPSDTQYF. CDR3 coding DNA: TGTGCCAGCAAGGGGCCATCGGATACGCAGTATTTT. This chain connects TRBV3-1 (or the pseudogene TRBV3-2) to TRBJ2-3; TRBD1 is a possible D gene (5 bases). The germline V and J ends were trimmed by 7 bases and 6 bases, with 11 bases remaining between them. In germline, CDR1 is LGHDT, CDR2 YNNKEL (reference sequence). This CDR3 contains 12 residues.

CDR3 coding DNA: TGTGCCAGCAGCTCTATCCGGGGTAACACTGAAGCTTTCTTT. Its translation: CASSSIRGNTEAFF. The chain carries TRBV7-3 and TRBJ1-1, with no clear D. The CDR3 contains 14 residues. The germline CDR1 and CDR2 sequences are SGHTA and FQGTGA. V was trimmed by 4 bases and J by 2 bases, leaving 11 bases between them.

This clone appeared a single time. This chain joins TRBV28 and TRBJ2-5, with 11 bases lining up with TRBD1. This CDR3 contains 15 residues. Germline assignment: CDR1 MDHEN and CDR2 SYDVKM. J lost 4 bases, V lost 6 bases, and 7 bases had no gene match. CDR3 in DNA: TGTGCCAGCAGCACTTGGACAGGGGGCTCAGAGACCCAGTACTTC. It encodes CASSTWTGGSETQYF.